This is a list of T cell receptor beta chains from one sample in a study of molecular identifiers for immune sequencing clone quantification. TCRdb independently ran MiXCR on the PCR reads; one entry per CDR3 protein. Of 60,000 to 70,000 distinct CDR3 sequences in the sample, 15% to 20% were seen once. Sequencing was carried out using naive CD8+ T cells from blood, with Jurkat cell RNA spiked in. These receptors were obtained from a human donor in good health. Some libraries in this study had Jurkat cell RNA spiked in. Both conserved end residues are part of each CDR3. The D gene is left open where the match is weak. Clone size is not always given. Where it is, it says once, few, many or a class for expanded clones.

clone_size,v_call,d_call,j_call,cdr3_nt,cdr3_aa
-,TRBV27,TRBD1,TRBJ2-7,TGTGCCAGCAGTTACGGACAGGGGAGTGTATACGAGCAGTACTTC,CASSYGQGSVYEQYF
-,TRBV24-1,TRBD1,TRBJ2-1,TGTGCCACTGCCGGGACAGGGAATGAGCAGTTCTTC,CATAGTGNEQFF
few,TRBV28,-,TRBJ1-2,TGTGCCAGCAGTCAGGTCTGGGGCTACACCTTC,CASSQVWGYTF
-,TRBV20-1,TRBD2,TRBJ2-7,TGCAGTGCTAGGGGACTAGCGGAGACCTTACCCGAGCAGTACTTC,CSARGLAETLPEQYF
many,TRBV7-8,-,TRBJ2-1,TGTGCCAGCAGCTCCGACTTGACTTACAATGAGCAGTTCTTC,CASSSDLTYNEQFF
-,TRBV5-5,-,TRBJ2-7,TGTGCCAGCAGCTTGTGGCCGGGAGTTAATGCTGGCGAGCAGTACTTC,CASSLWPGVNAGEQYF
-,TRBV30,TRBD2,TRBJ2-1,TGTGCCTGGAGTGTTTGGCTAGCGGGAGTATCTACGAGTGAGCAGTTCTTC,CAWSVWLAGVSTSEQFF
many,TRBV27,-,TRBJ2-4,TGTGCCAGCAGTTTCGGGGGCCCAGGCCACATTCAGTACTTC,CASSFGGPGHIQYF
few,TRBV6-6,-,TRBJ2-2,TGTGCCAGCAGTTACAGTTTGAACACCGGGGAGCTGTTTTTT,CASSYSLNTGELFF
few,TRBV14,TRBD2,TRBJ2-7,TGTGCCAGCAGCCAAAATAGCGGGCCCGCCTACGAGCAGTACTTC,CASSQNSGPAYEQYF
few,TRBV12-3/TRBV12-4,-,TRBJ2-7,TGTGCCAGCGGAGGCTACGAGCAGTACTTC,CASGGYEQYF
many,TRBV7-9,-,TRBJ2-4,TGTGCCAGCAGCTTAGACAGGAAAAACATTCAGTACTTC,CASSLDRKNIQYF
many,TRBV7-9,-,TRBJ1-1,TGTGCCAGCAGCTTAGTAATGGGACAGAACACTGAAGCTTTCTTT,CASSLVMGQNTEAFF
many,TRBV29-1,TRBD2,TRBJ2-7,TGCAGCGTTGGTAGCGGGAATGGGGACGAGCAGTACTTC,CSVGSGNGDEQYF
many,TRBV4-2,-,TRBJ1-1,TGTGCCAGCAGCCACACGGAGAACTACTTGAACACTGAAGCTTTCTTT,CASSHTENYLNTEAFF
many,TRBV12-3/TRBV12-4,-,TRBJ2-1,TGTGCCAGCAGGGCTTGGGACGGCGGTGATAATGAGCAGTTCTTC,CASRAWDGGDNEQFF
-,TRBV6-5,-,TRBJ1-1,TGTGCCAGCAGTTACGGAGCAGGGAAACGGTACACTGAAGCTTTCTTT,CASSYGAGKRYTEAFF
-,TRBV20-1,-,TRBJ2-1,TGCAGTGCAGGGGACCAGGGGCTGAATGAGCAGTTCTTC,CSAGDQGLNEQFF
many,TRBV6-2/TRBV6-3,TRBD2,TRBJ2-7,TGTGCCAGCAGTTACGGCGGGAGGGACGAGCAGTACTTC,CASSYGGRDEQYF
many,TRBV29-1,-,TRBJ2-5,TGCAGCGTTAGGGCAGCTTCCCAAGAGACCCAGTACTTC,CSVRAASQETQYF
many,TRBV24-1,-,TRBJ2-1,TGTGCCACCAGTGATTCAGGGGTTGAGCAGTTCTTC,CATSDSGVEQFF
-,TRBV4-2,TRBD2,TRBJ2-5,TGTGCCAGCAGCCAATCCTACCTAGCGGGAGGCCAAGAGACCCAGTACTTC,CASSQSYLAGGQETQYF
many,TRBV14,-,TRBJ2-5,TGTGCCAGCAGCCAAGTAATGGCCGAGCAAGAGACCCAGTACTTC,CASSQVMAEQETQYF
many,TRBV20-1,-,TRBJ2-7,TGCAGTGCTTGCCCACAGGGTAAGGGCTACGAGCAGTACTTC,CSACPQGKGYEQYF
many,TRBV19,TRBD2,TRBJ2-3,TGTGCCAGTAGTAGGGCCGGGGGGGATACGCAGTATTTT,CASSRAGGDTQYF
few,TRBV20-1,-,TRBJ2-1,TGCAGTGCTAGAGTGGTAGCGGAAAAAAATGAGCAGTTCTTC,CSARVVAEKNEQFF
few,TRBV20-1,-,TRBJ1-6,TGCAGTGCTAGAGATCCGTCGGGGCATTCACCCCTCCACTTT,CSARDPSGHSPLHF
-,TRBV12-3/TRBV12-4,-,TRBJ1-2,TGTGCCAGCAGTTCCCAGGCGTGGCAGGGAGGAGGCTACACCTTC,CASSSQAWQGGGYTF
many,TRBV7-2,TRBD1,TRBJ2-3,TGTGCCAGCAACCAACCGGGACAGGGAAGTTTTGATACGCAGTATTTT,CASNQPGQGSFDTQYF
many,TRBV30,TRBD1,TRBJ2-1,TGTGCCTGGAGTGTCTCGGACAGGGGGCTTTTCGATGAGCAGTTCTTC,CAWSVSDRGLFDEQFF
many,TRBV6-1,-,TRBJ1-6,TGTGCCAGCAGTGAAGCGCAAGGTTTAAATTCACCCCTCCACTTT,CASSEAQGLNSPLHF
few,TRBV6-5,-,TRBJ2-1,TGTGCCAGCAAGTACGTAGCTACTGAAAACTACAATGAGCAGTTCTTC,CASKYVATENYNEQFF
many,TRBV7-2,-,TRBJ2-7,TGTGCCAGCAGCTTAGGGGGGCCAGCGGACGAGCAGTACTTC,CASSLGGPADEQYF
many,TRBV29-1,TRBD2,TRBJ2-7,TGCAGCGTTGGACTAGCGGGGCTCGAGCAGTACTTC,CSVGLAGLEQYF
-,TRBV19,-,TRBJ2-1,TGTGCCAGTAGTATACAGGGTAGCTCCTACAATGAGCAGTTCTTC,CASSIQGSSYNEQFF
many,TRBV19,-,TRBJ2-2,TGTGCCAGTAGTATTGACTACACCGGGGAGCTGTTTTTT,CASSIDYTGELFF
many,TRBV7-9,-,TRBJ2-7,TGTGCCACCTCAGGGCACCGAATCCACGAGCAGTACTTC,CATSGHRIHEQYF
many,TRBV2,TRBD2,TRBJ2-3,TGTGCCAGCAGTAACCCAACTAGCGGAGGGAGAACAGATACGCAGTATTTT,CASSNPTSGGRTDTQYF
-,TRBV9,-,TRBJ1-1,TGTGCCAGCAGCCGAGGGAAAAACACTGAAGCTTTCTTT,CASSRGKNTEAFF
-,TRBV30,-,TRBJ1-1,TGTGCCTGGAGTCCGTTGAGGACGGGGACTGAAGCTTTCTTT,CAWSPLRTGTEAFF
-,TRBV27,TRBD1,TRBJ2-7,TGTGCCAGCAGTCCAAACCCAGGGGGCCTCTCCTACGAGCAGTACTTC,CASSPNPGGLSYEQYF